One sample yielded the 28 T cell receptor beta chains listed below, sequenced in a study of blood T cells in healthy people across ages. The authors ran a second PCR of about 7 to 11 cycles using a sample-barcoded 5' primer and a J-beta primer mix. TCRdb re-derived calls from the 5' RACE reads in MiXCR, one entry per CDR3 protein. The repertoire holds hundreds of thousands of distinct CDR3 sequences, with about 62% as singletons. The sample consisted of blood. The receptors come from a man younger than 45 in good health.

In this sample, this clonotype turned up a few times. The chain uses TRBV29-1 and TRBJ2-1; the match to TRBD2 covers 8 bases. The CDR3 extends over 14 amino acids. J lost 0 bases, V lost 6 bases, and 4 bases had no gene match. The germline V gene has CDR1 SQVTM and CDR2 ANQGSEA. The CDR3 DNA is TGCAGCGTCACCGGGACTAGCTCCTACAATGAGCAGTTCTTC. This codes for CSVTGTSSYNEQFF.

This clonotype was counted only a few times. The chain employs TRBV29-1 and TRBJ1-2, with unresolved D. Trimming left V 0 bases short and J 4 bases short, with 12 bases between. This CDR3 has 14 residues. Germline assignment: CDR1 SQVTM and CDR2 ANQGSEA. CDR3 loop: CSVEEKGGSYGYTF. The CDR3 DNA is TGCAGCGTTGAAGAAAAAGGAGGATCCTATGGCTACACCTTC.

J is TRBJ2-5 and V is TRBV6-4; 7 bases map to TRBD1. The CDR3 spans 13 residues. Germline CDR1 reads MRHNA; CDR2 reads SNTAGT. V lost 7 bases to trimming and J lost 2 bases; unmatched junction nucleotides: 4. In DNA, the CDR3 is TGTGCCAGCATCAGGGGGAGTCAAGAGACCCAGTACTTC. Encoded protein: CASIRGSQETQYF.

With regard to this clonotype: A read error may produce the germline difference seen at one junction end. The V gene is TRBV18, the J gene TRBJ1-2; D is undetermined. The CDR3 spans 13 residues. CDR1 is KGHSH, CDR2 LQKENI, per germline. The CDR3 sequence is CASAPDPRSGYTF. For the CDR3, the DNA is TGTGCCAGCGCACCAGACCCCAGGAGTGGCTACACCTTC.

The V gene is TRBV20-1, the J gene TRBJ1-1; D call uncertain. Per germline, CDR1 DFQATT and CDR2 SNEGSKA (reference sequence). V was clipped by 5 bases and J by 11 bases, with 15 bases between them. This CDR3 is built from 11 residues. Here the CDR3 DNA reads TGCAGTGCTGTAAAGGGTTTTGAGGCTTTCTTT. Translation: CSAVKGFEAFF.

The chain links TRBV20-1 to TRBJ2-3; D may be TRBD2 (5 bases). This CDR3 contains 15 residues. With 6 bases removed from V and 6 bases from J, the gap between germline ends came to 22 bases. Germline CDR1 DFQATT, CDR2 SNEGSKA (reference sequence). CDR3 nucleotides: TGCAGTGCGGCTAGACCTGCGGGTTTCTTGGATACGCAGTATTTT. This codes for CSAARPAGFLDTQYF.

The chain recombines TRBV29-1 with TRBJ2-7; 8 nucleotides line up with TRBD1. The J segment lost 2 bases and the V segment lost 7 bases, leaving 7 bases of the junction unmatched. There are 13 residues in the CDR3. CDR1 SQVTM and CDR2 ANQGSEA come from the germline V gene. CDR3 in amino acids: CSAGTTGAYEQYF. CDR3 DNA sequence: TGCAGCGCTGGTACGACAGGGGCCTACGAGCAGTACTTC.

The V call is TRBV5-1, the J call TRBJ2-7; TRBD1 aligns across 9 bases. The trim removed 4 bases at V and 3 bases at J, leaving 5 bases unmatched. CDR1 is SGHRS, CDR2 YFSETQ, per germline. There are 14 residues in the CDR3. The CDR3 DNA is TGCGCCAGCAGCGAAGACAGGGGGGACTACGAGCAGTACTTC. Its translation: CASSEDRGDYEQYF.

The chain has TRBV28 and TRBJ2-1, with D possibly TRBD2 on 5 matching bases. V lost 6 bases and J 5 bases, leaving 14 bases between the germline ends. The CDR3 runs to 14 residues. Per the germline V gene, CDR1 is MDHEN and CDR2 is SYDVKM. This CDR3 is CASRPAGDHNEQFF. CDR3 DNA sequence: TGTGCCAGCAGACCGGCCGGGGATCACAATGAGCAGTTCTTC.

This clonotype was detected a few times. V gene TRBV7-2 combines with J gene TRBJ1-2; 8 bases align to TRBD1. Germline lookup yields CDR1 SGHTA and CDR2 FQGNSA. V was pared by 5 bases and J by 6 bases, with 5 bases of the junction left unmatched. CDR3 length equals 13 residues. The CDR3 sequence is CASSARGLHGYTF. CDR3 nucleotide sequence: TGTGCCAGCAGCGCCAGGGGGCTTCATGGCTACACCTTC. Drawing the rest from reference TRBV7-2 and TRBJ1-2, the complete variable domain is GAGVSQSPSNKVTEKGKDVELRCDPISGHTALYWYRQSLGQGLEFLIYFQGNSAPDKSGLPSDRFSAERTGGSVSTLTIQRTQQEDSAVYLCASSARGLHGYTFGSGTRLTVV.

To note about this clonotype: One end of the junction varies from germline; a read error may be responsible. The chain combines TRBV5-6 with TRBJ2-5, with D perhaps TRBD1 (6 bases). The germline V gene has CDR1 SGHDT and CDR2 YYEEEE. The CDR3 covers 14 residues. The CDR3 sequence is CASSYGGNHETQYF. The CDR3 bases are TGTGCCAGCAGCTATGGGGGCAACCATGAGACCCAGTACTTC. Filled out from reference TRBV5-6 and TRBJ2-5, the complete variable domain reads DAGVTQSPTHLIKTRGQQVTLRCSPKSGHDTVSWYQQALGQGPQFIFQYYEEEERQRGNFPDRFSGHQFPNYSSELNVNALLLGDSALYLCASSYGGNHETQYFGPGTRLLVL.

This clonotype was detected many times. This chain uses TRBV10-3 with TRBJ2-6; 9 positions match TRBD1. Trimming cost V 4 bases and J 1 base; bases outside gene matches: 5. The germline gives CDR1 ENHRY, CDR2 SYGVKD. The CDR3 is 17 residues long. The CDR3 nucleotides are TGTGCCATCAGTGGGGGACAGGGTAAATCTGGGGCCAACGTCCTGACTTTC. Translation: CAISGGQGKSGANVLTF.

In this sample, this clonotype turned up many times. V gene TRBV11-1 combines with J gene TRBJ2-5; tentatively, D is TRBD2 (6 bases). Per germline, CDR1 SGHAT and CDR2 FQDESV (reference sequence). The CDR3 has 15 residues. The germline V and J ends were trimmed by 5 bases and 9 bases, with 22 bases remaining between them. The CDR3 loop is CASSPPRGARGAQYF. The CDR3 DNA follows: TGTGCCAGCAGCCCTCCCCGCGGGGCGCGGGGTGCCCAGTACTTC. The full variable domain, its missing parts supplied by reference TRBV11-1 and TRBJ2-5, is EAEVAQSPRYKITEKSQAVAFWCDPISGHATLYWYRQILGQGPELLVQFQDESVVDDSQLPKDRFSAERLKGVDSTLKIQPAELGDSAMYLCASSPPRGARGAQYFGPGTRLLVL.

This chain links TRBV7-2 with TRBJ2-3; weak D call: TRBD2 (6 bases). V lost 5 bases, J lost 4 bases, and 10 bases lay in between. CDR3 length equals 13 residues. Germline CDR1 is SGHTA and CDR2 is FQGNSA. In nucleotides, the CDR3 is TGTGCCAGCAGCGTAACGGGAGCAGATACGCAGTATTTT. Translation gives CASSVTGADTQYF.

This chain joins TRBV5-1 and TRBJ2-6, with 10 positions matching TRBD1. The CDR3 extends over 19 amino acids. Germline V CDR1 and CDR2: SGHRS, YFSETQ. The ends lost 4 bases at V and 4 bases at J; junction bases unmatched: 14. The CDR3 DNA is TGCGCCAGCAGCAGGGACAGGGGTACGGCGGGTCCGGGGGCCAACGTCCTGACTTTC. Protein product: CASSRDRGTAGPGANVLTF.

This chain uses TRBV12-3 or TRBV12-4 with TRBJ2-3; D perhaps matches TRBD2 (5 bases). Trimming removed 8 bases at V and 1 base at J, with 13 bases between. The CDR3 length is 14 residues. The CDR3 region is CASGRRRGTDTQYF. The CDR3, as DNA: TGTGCCAGCGGACGCCGGCGGGGCACAGATACGCAGTATTTT.

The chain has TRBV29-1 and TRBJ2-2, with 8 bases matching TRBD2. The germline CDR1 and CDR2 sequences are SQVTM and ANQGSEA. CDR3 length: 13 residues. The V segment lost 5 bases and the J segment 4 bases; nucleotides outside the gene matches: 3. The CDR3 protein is CSVRLARTGELFF. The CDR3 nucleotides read TGCAGCGTTCGACTAGCGCGCACCGGGGAGCTGTTTTTT.

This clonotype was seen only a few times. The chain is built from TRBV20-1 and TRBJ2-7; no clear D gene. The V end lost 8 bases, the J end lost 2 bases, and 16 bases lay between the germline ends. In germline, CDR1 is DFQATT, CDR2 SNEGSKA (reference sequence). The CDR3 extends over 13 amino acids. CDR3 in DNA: TGCAGTCGAGCCATGGGCGTTACCTACGAGCAGTACTTC. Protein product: CSRAMGVTYEQYF.

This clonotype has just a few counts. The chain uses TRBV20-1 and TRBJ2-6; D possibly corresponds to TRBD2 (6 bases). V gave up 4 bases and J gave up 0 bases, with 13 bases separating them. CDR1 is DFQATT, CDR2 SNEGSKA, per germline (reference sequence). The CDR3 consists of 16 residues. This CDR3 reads CSANRGTSSGANVLTF. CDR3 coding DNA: TGCAGTGCTAATCGGGGGACCAGCTCTGGGGCCAACGTCCTGACTTTC.

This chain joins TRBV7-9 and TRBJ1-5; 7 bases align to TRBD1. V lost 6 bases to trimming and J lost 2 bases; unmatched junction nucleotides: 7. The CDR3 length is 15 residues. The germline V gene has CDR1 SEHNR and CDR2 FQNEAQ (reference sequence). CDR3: CASSSTGNGNQPQHF. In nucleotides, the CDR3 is TGTGCCAGCAGTTCGACAGGGAATGGCAATCAGCCCCAGCATTTT.

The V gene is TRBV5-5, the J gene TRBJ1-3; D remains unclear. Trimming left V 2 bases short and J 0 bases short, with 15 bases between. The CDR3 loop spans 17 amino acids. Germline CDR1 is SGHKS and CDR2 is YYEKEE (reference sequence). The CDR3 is CASSFYTTTGSGNTIYF. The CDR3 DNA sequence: TGTGCCAGCAGCTTTTATACCACCACCGGCTCTGGAAACACCATATATTTT.

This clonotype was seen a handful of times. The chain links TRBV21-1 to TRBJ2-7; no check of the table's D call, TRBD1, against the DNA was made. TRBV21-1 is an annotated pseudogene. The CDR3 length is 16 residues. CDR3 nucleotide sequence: TGTGCCAGCAGCAAATACGAAGCGGACAGGGGCTACGAGCAGTACTTC. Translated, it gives CASSKYEADRGYEQYF.

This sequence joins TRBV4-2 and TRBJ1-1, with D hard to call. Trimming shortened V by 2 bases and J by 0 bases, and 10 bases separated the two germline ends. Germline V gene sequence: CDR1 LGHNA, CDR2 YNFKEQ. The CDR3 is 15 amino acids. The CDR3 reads CASSQRSGMNTEAFF. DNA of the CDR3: TGTGCCAGCAGCCAAAGGTCAGGCATGAACACTGAAGCTTTCTTT.

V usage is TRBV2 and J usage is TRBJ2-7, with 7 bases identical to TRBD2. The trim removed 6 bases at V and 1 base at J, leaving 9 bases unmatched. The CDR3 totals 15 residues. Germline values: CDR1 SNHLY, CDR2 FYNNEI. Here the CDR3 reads CASSLAGEGSYEQYF. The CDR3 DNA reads TGTGCCAGCAGCCTAGCCGGGGAGGGGTCCTACGAGCAGTACTTC.

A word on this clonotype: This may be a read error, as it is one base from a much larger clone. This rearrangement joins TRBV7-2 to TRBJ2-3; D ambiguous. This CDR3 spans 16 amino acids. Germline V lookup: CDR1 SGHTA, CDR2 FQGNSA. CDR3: CASSINARRSTDTHYF. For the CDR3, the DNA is TGTGCCAGCAGCATTAACGCTAGGAGAAGTACAGATACGCATTATTTT.

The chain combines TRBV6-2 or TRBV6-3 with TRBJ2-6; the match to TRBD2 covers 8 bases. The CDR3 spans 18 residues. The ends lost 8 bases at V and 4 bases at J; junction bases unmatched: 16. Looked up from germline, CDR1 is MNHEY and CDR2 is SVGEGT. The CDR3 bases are TGTGCCAGCTTTCGCGGTTGTCTTGCGGGAGGAGGGGCCAACGTCCTGACTTTC. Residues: CASFRGCLAGGGANVLTF.

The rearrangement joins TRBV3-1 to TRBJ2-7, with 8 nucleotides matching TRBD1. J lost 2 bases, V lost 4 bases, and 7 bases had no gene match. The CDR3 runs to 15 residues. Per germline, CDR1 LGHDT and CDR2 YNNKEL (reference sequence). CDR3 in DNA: TGTGCCAGCAGCCCCACGACAGGGGACACCTACGAGCAGTACTTC. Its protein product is CASSPTTGDTYEQYF.

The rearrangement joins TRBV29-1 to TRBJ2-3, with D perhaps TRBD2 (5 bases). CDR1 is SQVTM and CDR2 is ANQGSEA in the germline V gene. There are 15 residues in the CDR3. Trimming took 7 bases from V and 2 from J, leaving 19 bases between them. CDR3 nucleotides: TGCAGCGCCAACCCCACGGGCCGGGACACAGATACGCAGTATTTT. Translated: CSANPTGRDTDTQYF.